The next 15 T cell receptor beta chains were all read from a single sample in a study of blood T cell repertoires in COVID-19. Profiling relied on immunoSEQ multiplex PCR, and the TCRdb table lists in-frame clones only, not all of them. The sample lists roughly 200,000 clones, approximately 90% seen once, with 1.2% in the top ten. What was sequenced was PBMCs or T cells enriched from blood (not recorded which). These TCRs come from a man aged 30 to 45 who had recovered from COVID-19.

The rearrangement links TRBV7-9 to TRBJ1-5; the match to TRBD1 covers 7 bases. Germline V CDR1 and CDR2: SEHNR, FQNEAQ (reference sequence). The V gene end was trimmed by 4 bases and the J gene end by 2 bases; junction bases not matched to a gene: 8. The CDR3 loop spans 16 amino acids. The CDR3 is CASSSAGTARNQPQHF. The CDR3 DNA reads TGTGCCAGCAGCTCAGCCGGGACAGCACGCAATCAGCCCCAGCATTTT.

Only one count was recorded for this clone. V is TRBV7-2 and J is TRBJ1-4; D not certain. CDR1 and CDR2 (germline): SGHTA, FQGNSA. Deletions cut 4 bases from V and 8 bases from J, with 5 bases between. The CDR3 spans 11 residues. This CDR3 reads CASSSGEKLFF. The CDR3 bases are TGTGCCAGCAGCTCGGGAGAAAAACTGTTTTTT.

The chain recombines TRBV24-1 with TRBJ1-6; no firm D call. In germline, CDR1 is KGHDR, CDR2 SFDVKD. The CDR3 runs to 16 residues. Trimming shortened V by 2 bases and J by 4 bases, and 11 bases separated the two germline ends. CDR3 in DNA: TGTGCCACCAGTGATTCCAAGGCGGGATATAATTCACCCCTCCACTTT. This encodes CATSDSKAGYNSPLHF.

The rearrangement joins TRBV11-2 to TRBJ1-5; TRBD1 might be the D (5 bases). Trimming removed 4 bases at V and 4 bases at J, with 14 bases between. CDR1 SGHAT and CDR2 FQNNGV come from the germline V gene. This CDR3 is built from 15 residues. The CDR3 sequence is CASSSIRGANQPQHF. In nucleotides, the CDR3 is TGTGCCAGCAGCTCGATACGTGGGGCAAATCAGCCCCAGCATTTT.

The V and J genes are TRBV5-1 and TRBJ1-1; TRBD1 is a possible D gene (6 bases). Germline V CDR1 and CDR2: SGHRS, YFSETQ. Trimming removed 5 bases from V and 6 bases from J, with 17 bases in between. The CDR3 runs to 14 residues. In DNA, the CDR3 is TGCGCCAGCAGAACCGAGCCTCAGGGGCCTGAAGCTTTCTTT. It specifies CASRTEPQGPEAFF. Looking up the rest from reference TRBV5-1 and TRBJ1-1 gives the full variable domain: KAGVTQTPRYLIKTRGQQVTLSCSPISGHRSVSWYQQTPGQGLQFLFEYFSETQRNKGNFPGRFSGRQFSNSRSEMNVSTLELGDSALYLCASRTEPQGPEAFFGQGTRLTVV.

The V gene is TRBV7-9, the J gene TRBJ1-5; 7 bases align to TRBD1. CDR1 is SEHNR and CDR2 is FQNEAQ in the germline V gene (reference sequence). The length of the CDR3 is 15 residues. V was clipped by 5 bases and J by 6 bases; unmatched bases: 10. CDR3 DNA sequence: TGTGCCAGCAGCACAGAACAGGGGCTAGGTCAGCCCCAGCATTTT. It yields the protein CASSTEQGLGQPQHF.

The table lists this clone with a few counts. V and J are TRBV11-2 and TRBJ1-5, with no clear D. The V end was cut by 0 bases, the J end by 4 bases, with 10 bases between. The germline CDR1 and CDR2 sequences are SGHAT and FQNNGV. The CDR3 spans 15 residues. The CDR3 bases are TGTGCCAGCAGCTTAGATGGCAAAGAAAATCAGCCCCAGCATTTT. It is translated as CASSLDGKENQPQHF.

The chain combines TRBV7-7 with TRBJ2-2; D is ambiguous. The V end lost 8 bases, the J end lost 1 base, and 14 bases lay between the germline ends. Germline V gene lookup returns CDR1 SSHAT and CDR2 FNYEAQ (reference sequence). This CDR3 is 15 amino acids long. In DNA, the CDR3 is TGTGCCAGCTCCTCTCGGCGACAGAACACCGGGGAGCTGTTTTTT. Encoded protein: CASSSRRQNTGELFF. The variable domain in full, with the rest retrieved from reference TRBV7-7 and TRBJ2-2, is GAGVSQSPRYKVTKRGQDVTLRCDPISSHATLYWYQQALGQGPEFLTYFNYEAQPDKSGLPSDRFSAERPEGSISTLTIQRTEQRDSAMYRCASSSRRQNTGELFFGEGSRLTVL.

V and J are TRBV6-5 and TRBJ1-2; 7 bases are shared with TRBD1. The CDR3 has 16 amino acids. Germline V gene data show CDR1 as MNHEY and CDR2 as SVGAGI. V shed 2 bases, J shed 7 bases, and the junction held 13 bases outside the gene matches. CDR3 sequence (DNA): TGTGCCAGCAGTTACGGTGCCGGGACAGAGGCGGGTGGCTACACCTTC. Amino acids: CASSYGAGTEAGGYTF.

This clone was counted once. The chain joins TRBV7-9 to TRBJ2-3; 7 bases are a match to TRBD1. Germline-derived CDR1 and CDR2 are SEHNR and FQNEAQ (reference sequence). V dropped 7 bases and J dropped 1; count of bases not matched to a gene: 8. The CDR3 is 15 residues long. CDR3 DNA sequence: TGTGCCAGCACCAAACTTGGACAGGGCACAGATACGCAGTATTTT. It encodes CASTKLGQGTDTQYF.

The chain is built from TRBV11-2 and TRBJ2-2; 9 bases map to TRBD1. V gave up 8 bases and J gave up 7 bases; unmatched junction bases: 5. CDR1 SGHAT and CDR2 FQNNGV come from the germline V gene. The CDR3 totals 13 residues. CDR3 sequence reads: CASRGQGDGELFF. CDR3 sequence (DNA): TGTGCCAGCCGGGGACAGGGTGACGGGGAGCTGTTTTTT.

J is TRBJ2-1 and V is TRBV12-3 or TRBV12-4; D remains unclear. The V end lost 5 bases, the J end lost 6 bases, and 11 bases lay between the germline ends. CDR3 length: 13 residues. Here the CDR3 DNA reads TGTGCCAGCAGTCGTGTGAGTTTCAATGAGCAGTTCTTC. Translated: CASSRVSFNEQFF.

The V and J genes are TRBV7-9 and TRBJ1-5; D not resolved. From germline, CDR1 is SEHNR and CDR2 FQNEAQ (reference sequence). V dropped 1 base and J dropped 3 bases, with 16 bases sitting between them. The CDR3 runs to 17 residues. CDR3 bases: TGTGCCAGCAGCTTAGTCATTGGAGGGATAAACAATCAGCCCCAGCATTTT. Translation gives CASSLVIGGINNQPQHF. Using reference TRBV7-9 and TRBJ1-5 for the parts outside the CDR3, the full variable domain is DTGVSQNPRHKITKRGQNVTFRCDPISEHNRLYWYRQTLGQGPEFLTYFQNEAQLEKSRLLSDRFSAERPKGSFSTLEIQRTEQGDSAMYLCASSLVIGGINNQPQHFGDGTRLSIL.

The chain is built from TRBV5-1 and TRBJ1-2; no clear D. Deletions cut 0 bases from V and 7 bases from J, with 7 bases between. This CDR3 contains 12 residues. The V gene's germline CDR1 is SGHRS and CDR2 YFSETQ. For the CDR3, the DNA is TGCGCCAGCAGCTTGGGCGAGGGTGGCTACACCTTC. It translates to CASSLGEGGYTF.

The chain employs TRBV19 and TRBJ2-1; 8 bases are a match to TRBD2. The CDR3 extends over 14 amino acids. Germline trimming cut 7 bases from V and 10 bases from J; bases unmatched to any gene: 12. Germline V lookup: CDR1 LNHDA, CDR2 SQIVND (reference sequence). The CDR3 protein is CASTLGAGGREQFF. CDR3 bases: TGTGCCAGTACCCTGGGGGCGGGAGGACGGGAGCAGTTCTTC.